Shown below are 11 T cell receptor beta chains from a single sample sequenced in a study of blood T cells in healthy people across ages. Sample-barcoded 5' priming and a J-beta primer mix drove a second PCR of about 6 to 11 cycles. One entry per CDR3 protein results from TCRdb running MiXCR on the 5' RACE reads. In the table there are around 800,000 distinct CDR3 sequences, 20% to 30% of which are singletons. The sample also formed part of further work on T cells of mothers and their children.

The sequencing sample was made of blood. These receptors all come from a boy between 10 and 17 years old in good health.

This clonotype was recorded a few times. J is TRBJ2-4 and V is TRBV20-1; 12 positions agree with TRBD1. Germline V gene data show CDR1 as DFQATT and CDR2 as SNEGSKA (reference sequence). V shed 5 bases and J 7 bases; nucleotides not matched to a gene: 9. The CDR3 runs 15 residues. The CDR3 nucleotides are TGCAGTGCTCACCCGGGACAGGGGGCTACGAACATTCAGTACTTC. Protein: CSAHPGQGATNIQYF.

This chain uses TRBV29-1 with TRBJ1-2; D uncertain. CDR1 SQVTM and CDR2 ANQGSEA come from the germline V gene. This CDR3 has 12 amino acids. Trimming pared 1 base from V and 8 bases from J, leaving 11 bases between. The CDR3 here is CSVEGTEVGYTF. The CDR3, as DNA: TGCAGCGTTGAAGGGACCGAAGTGGGCTACACCTTC.

This clonotype was counted once. The rearrangement joins TRBV2 to TRBJ2-1; 7 bases fit TRBD2. Germline V CDR1 and CDR2: SNHLY, FYNNEI. V shed 4 bases, J shed 15 bases, and the junction held 3 bases outside the gene matches. The CDR3 is made up of 10 amino acids. CDR3 region: CASSGTSLFF. Here the CDR3 DNA reads TGTGCCAGCAGTGGGACTAGTCTGTTCTTC.

The chain employs TRBV15 and TRBJ2-5; D unclear. Trimming removed 0 bases at V and 0 bases at J, with 8 bases between. The CDR3 extends over 15 amino acids. Germline V gene sequence: CDR1 LNHNV, CDR2 YYDKDF (reference sequence). The CDR3 DNA reads as TGTGCCACCAGCAGAGACGAGCGCCACCAAGAGACCCAGTACTTC. This translates into CATSRDERHQETQYF. Full variable domain (missing parts from reference TRBV15 and TRBJ2-5): DAMVIQNPRYQVTQFGKPVTLSCSQTLNHNVMYWYQQKSSQAPKLLFHYYDKDFNNEADTPDNFQSRRPNTSFCFLDIRSPGLGDTAMYLCATSRDERHQETQYFGPGTRLLVL.

This clonotype was detected a few times. The chain has TRBV7-2 and TRBJ2-5, with TRBD2 as a possible D gene (7 bases). V was cut by 1 base and J by 4 bases, with 13 bases left in between. Germline V gene lookup returns CDR1 SGHTA and CDR2 FQGNSA. The CDR3 consists of 15 residues. The DNA of the CDR3 is TGTGCCAGCAGCTTAGTAGGACTAGGGGGAGAGACCCAGTACTTC. It yields the protein CASSLVGLGGETQYF.

This clonotype was found a few times. The chain is built from TRBV4-1 and TRBJ2-5; TRBD1 is a possible D gene (5 bases). The CDR3 has 15 residues. Trimming stripped 2 bases from V and 5 bases from J, with 15 bases between. Per the germline V gene, CDR1 is MGHRA and CDR2 is YSYEKL. DNA of the CDR3: TGCGCCAGCAGCCAAACAGGAGTCGGCTCCGAGACCCAGTACTTC. It yields the protein CASSQTGVGSETQYF.

Here the CDR3 DNA reads TGTGCCAGCATTCGCCAGGACTCTGGGGCCAACGTCCTGACTTTC. Translating gives CASIRQDSGANVLTF. This chain joins TRBV12-3 or TRBV12-4 and TRBJ2-6, with unresolved D. This CDR3 is 15 amino acids long. Trimming stripped 7 bases from V and 0 bases from J, with 10 bases between.

This clonotype occurred a few times. This chain uses TRBV25-1 with TRBJ2-7; D uncertain. V was clipped by 4 bases and J by 3 bases, with 4 bases between them. The CDR3 contains 11 residues. Germline assignment: CDR1 MGHDK and CDR2 SYGVNS. CDR3 DNA sequence: TGTGCCAGCAGTGGCATCTACGAGCAGTACTTC. Protein product: CASSGIYEQYF.

This chain joins TRBV28 and TRBJ1-4; D not resolved. In germline, CDR1 is MDHEN, CDR2 SYDVKM. Trimming pared 1 base from V and 6 bases from J, leaving 6 bases between. This CDR3 region has 13 residues. The CDR3 coding sequence is TGTGCCAGCAGTTTATTCCAAGATGAAAAACTGTTTTTT. Its protein is CASSLFQDEKLFF.

The rearrangement joins TRBV20-1 to TRBJ2-1; no reliable D call. With 6 bases removed from V and 3 bases from J, the gap between germline ends came to 18 bases. The CDR3 loop spans 15 amino acids. The germline CDR1 and CDR2 sequences are DFQATT and SNEGSKA (reference sequence). Here the CDR3 DNA reads TGCAGTGCCGTACCCGAGATTCCCGGCTACAATGAGCAGTTCTTC. Translation gives CSAVPEIPGYNEQFF.

The chain recombines TRBV6-2 or TRBV6-3 with TRBJ2-3; TRBD1 aligns across 8 bases. CDR3 size: 14 residues. V lost 5 bases and J lost 4; bases outside the gene matches: 5. Per germline, CDR1 MNHEY and CDR2 SVGEGT. CDR3 in DNA: TGTGCCAGCAGTCCAGGGGGCGCGGCAGATACGCAGTATTTT. It codes for CASSPGGAADTQYF.